Listed below are T cell receptor beta chains from one sample, sequenced in a study of Graves' ophthalmopathy and Graves' hyperthyroidism. From the multiplex PCR reads, TCRdb called clonotypes with MiXCR, one entry per CDR3 protein. The sample has about 500,000 distinct CDR3 sequences, under 45% seen once. Sequenced input: peripheral blood or thyroid tissue (not recorded which). The receptors originated from an adult man with Graves' hyperthyroidism. Each CDR3 is given with its conserved first and last residue. The D gene is left open where the match is weak. Clone size is not always given. Where it is, it says once, few, many or a class for expanded clones.

size: few
V: TRBV19
D: TRBD2
J: TRBJ2-2
DNA: TGTGCCAGCAGAAGCGGGGGAGGGGTCAACACCGGGGAGCTGTTTTTT
CDR3: CASRSGGGVNTGELFF

size: .
V: TRBV12-3/TRBV12-4
D: TRBD1
J: TRBJ1-4
DNA: TGTGCCAGCACCCACGGGACAGGAGGGGAAAAACTGTTTTTT
CDR3: CASTHGTGGEKLFF

size: many
V: TRBV19
D: .
J: TRBJ2-6
DNA: TGTGCCAGTACTATATACGAGGGGTTACCTGGGGCCAACGTCCTGACTTTC
CDR3: CASTIYEGLPGANVLTF

size: many
V: TRBV20-1
D: .
J: TRBJ1-5
DNA: TGCAGTGCCTCCCTGGGGCTAAGGGGACTTAGCAATCAGCCCCAGCATTTT
CDR3: CSASLGLRGLSNQPQHF

size: many
V: TRBV20-1
D: .
J: TRBJ1-1
DNA: TGCAGTGCTAGTCGGGTCGGTTCAAACGCGGCTTTCTTT
CDR3: CSASRVGSNAAFF

size: many
V: TRBV12-3/TRBV12-4
D: .
J: TRBJ2-7
DNA: TGTGCCAGCGCCTCGTCGGCCGAGCAGTACTTC
CDR3: CASASSAEQYF

size: few
V: TRBV7-9
D: TRBD2
J: TRBJ2-1
DNA: TGTGCCAGCAGCGGGGGACAGCCAATACTAGCGGGTGAGCAGTTCTTC
CDR3: CASSGGQPILAGEQFF

size: many
V: TRBV5-1
D: .
J: TRBJ2-7
DNA: TGCGCCAGCAGCTTGGATGCCAACTACGAGCAGTACTTC
CDR3: CASSLDANYEQYF

size: many
V: TRBV19
D: .
J: TRBJ1-1
DNA: TGTGCCAGTAGTTTCGCCGGGACTTCTCTCTCTCCGAACACTGAAGCTTTCTTT
CDR3: CASSFAGTSLSPNTEAFF

size: .
V: TRBV7-9
D: .
J: TRBJ2-1
DNA: TGTGCCAGCAGCCAAGTGAACTACAATGAGCAGTTCTTC
CDR3: CASSQVNYNEQFF

size: .
V: TRBV10-3
D: .
J: TRBJ1-4
DNA: TGTGCCATCAGTGAACTGGACAGATCCTACAATGAAAAACTGTTTTTT
CDR3: CAISELDRSYNEKLFF

size: .
V: TRBV29-1
D: TRBD1
J: TRBJ2-7
DNA: TGCAGCTGGTCCCGGGACAGAACTTCCTACGAGCAGTACTTC
CDR3: CSWSRDRTSYEQYF

size: many
V: TRBV7-9
D: .
J: TRBJ2-7
DNA: TGTGCCAGCAGCTCTTACAATCGACACTACGAGCAGTACTTC
CDR3: CASSSYNRHYEQYF

size: once
V: TRBV20-1
D: TRBD2
J: TRBJ2-1
DNA: TGCAGTGCTCGAAGACTAGCGGGAGTAAGGGAGCAGTTCTTC
CDR3: CSARRLAGVREQFF

size: many
V: TRBV2
D: TRBD1
J: TRBJ1-5
DNA: TGTGCCAGCAGTGGAGGATGGGACAGCTATAGCAATCAGCCCCAGCATTTT
CDR3: CASSGGWDSYSNQPQHF

size: .
V: TRBV5-1
D: TRBD1
J: TRBJ2-7
DNA: TGCGCCAGCAGCCGAAGACAGGGAGCCTACGAGCAGTACTTC
CDR3: CASSRRQGAYEQYF

size: .
V: TRBV29-1
D: TRBD1
J: TRBJ1-2
DNA: TGCAGCTCGGACAGGGACTTGTATGGCTACACCTTC
CDR3: CSSDRDLYGYTF